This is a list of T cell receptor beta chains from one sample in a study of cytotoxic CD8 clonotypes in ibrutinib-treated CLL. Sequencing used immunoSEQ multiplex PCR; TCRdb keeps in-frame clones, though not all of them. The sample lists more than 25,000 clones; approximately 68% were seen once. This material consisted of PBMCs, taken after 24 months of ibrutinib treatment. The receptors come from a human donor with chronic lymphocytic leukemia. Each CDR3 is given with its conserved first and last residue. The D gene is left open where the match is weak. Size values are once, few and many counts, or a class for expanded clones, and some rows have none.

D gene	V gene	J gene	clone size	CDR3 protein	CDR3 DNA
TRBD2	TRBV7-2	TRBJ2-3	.	CASSLGLLAGAGDTQYF	TGTGCCAGCAGCCTAGGATTACTAGCGGGGGCCGGGGATACGCAGTATTTT
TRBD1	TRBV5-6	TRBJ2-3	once	CASSLALIDGQGPYF	TGTGCCAGCAGCTTGGCCCTAATCGACGGACAGGGACCGTATTTT
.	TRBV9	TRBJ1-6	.	CASSVVSTGSPLHF	TGTGCCAGCAGCGTAGTCTCGACAGGTTCACCCCTCCACTTT
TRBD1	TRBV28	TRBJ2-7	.	CASESDRVTYEQYF	TGTGCCAGCGAATCGGACAGGGTCACCTACGAGCAGTACTTC
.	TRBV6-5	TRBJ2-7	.	CASREGDLAYEQYF	TGTGCCAGCAGGGAGGGAGATTTGGCCTACGAGCAGTACTTC
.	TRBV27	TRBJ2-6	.	CASSSHGSGANVLTF	TGTGCCAGCAGTTCCCACGGGTCTGGGGCCAACGTCCTGACTTTC
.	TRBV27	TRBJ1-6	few	CASSLSQFSPLHF	TGTGCCAGCAGTTTATCGCAGTTTTCACCCCTCCACTTT
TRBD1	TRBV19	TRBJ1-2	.	CASSTYSGQNYGYTF	TGTGCCAGTAGTACCTACTCGGGACAGAACTATGGCTACACCTTC
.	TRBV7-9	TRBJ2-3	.	CASSPRGPDTQYF	TGTGCCAGCAGCCCCCGGGGGCCAGATACGCAGTATTTT
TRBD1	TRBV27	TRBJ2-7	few	CASSLHGQGIPKEQYF	TGTGCCAGCAGTTTACATGGACAGGGCATCCCTAAAGAGCAGTACTTC
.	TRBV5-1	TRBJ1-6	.	CASSSVALRRDSPLHF	TGCGCCAGCAGCTCGGTGGCGTTGCGGAGGGATTCACCCCTCCACTTT
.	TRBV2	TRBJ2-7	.	CASRPRVSDEQYF	TGTGCCAGCAGGCCCAGGGTATCGGACGAGCAGTACTTC
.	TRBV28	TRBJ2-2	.	CASSPTTENTGELFF	TGTGCCAGCAGTCCGACGACGGAGAACACCGGGGAGCTGTTTTTT
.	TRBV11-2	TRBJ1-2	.	CASSLEGRGYTF	TGTGCCAGCAGCTTAGAGGGGCGTGGCTACACCTTC
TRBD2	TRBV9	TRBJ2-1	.	CASNAGGPNNEQFF	TGTGCCAGCAACGCGGGGGGGCCTAACAATGAGCAGTTCTTC
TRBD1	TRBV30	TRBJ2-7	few	CAWSVGQGTYEQYF	TGTGCCTGGAGCGTCGGACAGGGGACCTACGAGCAGTACTTC
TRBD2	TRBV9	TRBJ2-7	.	CASSVGQAGGYEQYF	TGTGCCAGCAGCGTAGGGCAAGCGGGGGGTTACGAGCAGTACTTC
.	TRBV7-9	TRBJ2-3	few	CASGPDTDTQYF	TGTGCCAGCGGTCCAGACACAGATACGCAGTATTTT
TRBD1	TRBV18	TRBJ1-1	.	CASSTGQGARGDEAFF	TGTGCCAGCTCAACCGGACAGGGGGCGCGAGGTGACGAAGCTTTCTTT
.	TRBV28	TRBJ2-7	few	CASSRRVGADYEQYF	TGTGCCAGCAGCCGGCGGGTAGGGGCGGACTACGAGCAGTACTTC
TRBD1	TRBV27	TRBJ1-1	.	CASSPIPGTVRTEAFF	TGTGCCAGCAGTCCCATACCCGGGACAGTGAGGACTGAAGCTTTCTTT
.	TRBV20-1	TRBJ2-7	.	CSASNRYEQYF	TGCAGTGCTAGTAATCGCTACGAGCAGTACTTC
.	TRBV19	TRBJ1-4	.	CASSVTLGEKLFF	TGTGCCAGTAGTGTGACCCTTGGCGAAAAACTGTTTTTT
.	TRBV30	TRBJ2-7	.	CAWSVLDYEQYF	TGTGCCTGGAGTGTTCTAGACTACGAGCAGTACTTC
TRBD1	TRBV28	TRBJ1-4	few	CASSLGRKGARGEKLFF	TGTGCCAGCAGTTTAGGGAGGAAGGGGGCAAGAGGGGAAAAACTGTTTTTT
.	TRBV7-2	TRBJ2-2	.	CASTNQQRGGELFF	TGTGCCAGCACCAACCAACAAAGAGGGGGGGAGCTGTTTTTT
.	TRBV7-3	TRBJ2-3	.	CASSLGYSGLTDTQYF	TGTGCCAGCAGCTTGGGTTATAGCGGCCTCACAGATACGCAGTATTTT
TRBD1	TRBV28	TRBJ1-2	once	CASSRGPNYGYTF	TGTGCCAGCAGCAGGGGGCCCAACTATGGCTACACCTTC
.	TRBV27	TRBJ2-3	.	CASSLSVGTGIRVPDTQYF	TGTGCCAGCAGTTTATCCGTAGGGACCGGGATAAGGGTTCCAGATACGCAGTATTTT
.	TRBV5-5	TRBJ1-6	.	CASSPERANSPLHF	TGTGCCAGCAGCCCGGAGAGGGCCAATTCACCCCTCCACTTT
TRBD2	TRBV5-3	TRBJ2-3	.	CARSCHPWEAGETDTQYF	TGTGCCAGAAGCTGCCACCCCTGGGAAGCGGGGGAGACAGATACGCAGTATTTT
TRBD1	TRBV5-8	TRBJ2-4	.	CASSPDRVKAKNIQYF	TGTGCCAGCAGCCCGGACAGGGTGAAGGCCAAAAACATTCAGTACTTC
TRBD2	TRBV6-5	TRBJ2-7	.	CASSSPTSGVHEQYF	TGTGCCAGCAGTTCCCCGACTAGCGGGGTGCACGAGCAGTACTTC
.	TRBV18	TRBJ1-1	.	CASSPSRIEAFF	TGTGCCAGCTCACCGAGTCGAATTGAAGCTTTCTTT
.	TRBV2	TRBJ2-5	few	CASSEVPLGASGTQYF	TGTGCCAGCAGTGAAGTTCCACTGGGGGCCTCGGGGACCCAGTACTTC
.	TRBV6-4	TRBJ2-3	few	CASSTGRADTQYF	TGTGCCAGCAGTACAGGGAGGGCAGATACGCAGTATTTT
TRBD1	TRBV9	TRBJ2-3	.	CASSVGTGGSLTAGGDTQYF	TGTGCCAGCAGCGTAGGGACAGGGGGCTCGCTGACCGCCGGGGGAGATACGCAGTATTTT
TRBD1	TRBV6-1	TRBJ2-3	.	CASSDLSHGQGTDTQYF	TGTGCCAGCAGTGACCTATCCCATGGACAGGGTACAGATACGCAGTATTTT
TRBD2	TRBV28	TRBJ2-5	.	CASSLLAGGQETQYF	TGTGCCAGCAGTTTACTAGCGGGGGGGCAAGAGACCCAGTACTTC
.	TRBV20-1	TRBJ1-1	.	CSANRDTEAFF	TGCAGTGCCAACAGGGACACTGAAGCTTTCTTT
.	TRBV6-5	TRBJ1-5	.	CASSPTVYSNQPQHF	TGTGCCAGCAGCCCCACGGTATATAGCAATCAGCCCCAGCATTTT
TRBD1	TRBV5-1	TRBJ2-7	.	CASSWGTGSHEQYF	TGCGCCAGCAGCTGGGGGACAGGGTCCCACGAGCAGTACTTC
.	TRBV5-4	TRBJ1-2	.	CASSLGGGNYGYTF	TGTGCCAGCAGCCTGGGGGGCGGAAACTATGGCTACACCTTC
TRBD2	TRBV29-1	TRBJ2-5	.	CSVGSASGRETQYF	TGCAGCGTGGGGTCGGCTAGCGGGAGGGAGACCCAGTACTTC
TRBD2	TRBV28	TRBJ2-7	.	CATKLGGNEQYF	TGTGCCACAAAGTTGGGAGGGAACGAGCAGTACTTC
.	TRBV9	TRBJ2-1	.	CASSVTSKTEQFF	TGTGCCAGCAGCGTTACCAGCAAAACTGAGCAGTTCTTC
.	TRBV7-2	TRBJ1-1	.	CASSVDGRNTEAFF	TGTGCCAGCAGCGTAGACGGAAGGAACACTGAAGCTTTCTTT
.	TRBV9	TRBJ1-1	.	CASSAGGANTEAFF	TGTGCCAGCAGCGCCGGGGGGGCGAACACTGAAGCTTTCTTT
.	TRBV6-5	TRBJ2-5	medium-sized	CASSVGGPRQTQYF	TGTGCCAGCAGTGTTGGGGGCCCCCGGCAGACCCAGTACTTC
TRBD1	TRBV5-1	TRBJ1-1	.	CASSLGQGAFF	TGCGCCAGCAGCTTGGGACAGGGGGCTTTCTTT
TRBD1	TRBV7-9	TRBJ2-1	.	CASSRRGQGYNEQFF	TGTGCCAGCAGCCGGCGAGGACAGGGTTACAATGAGCAGTTCTTC
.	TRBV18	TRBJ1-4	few	CASSPQGGNEKLFF	TGTGCCAGCTCGCCACAGGGTGGAAATGAAAAACTGTTTTTT
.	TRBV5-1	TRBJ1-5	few	CASSPEDGIGPQHF	TGCGCCAGCAGCCCAGAGGACGGGATAGGGCCCCAGCATTTT